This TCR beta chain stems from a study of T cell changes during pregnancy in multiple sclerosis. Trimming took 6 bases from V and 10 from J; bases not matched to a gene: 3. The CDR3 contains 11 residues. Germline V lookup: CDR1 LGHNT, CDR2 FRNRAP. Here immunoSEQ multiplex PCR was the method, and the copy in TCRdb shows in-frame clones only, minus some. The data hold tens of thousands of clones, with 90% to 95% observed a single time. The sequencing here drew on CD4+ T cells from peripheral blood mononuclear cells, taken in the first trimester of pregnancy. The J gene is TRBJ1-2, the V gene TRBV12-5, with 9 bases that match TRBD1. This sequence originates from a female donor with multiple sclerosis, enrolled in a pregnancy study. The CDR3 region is CASGDRGDYTF. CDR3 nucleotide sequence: TGTGCTAGTGGGGACAGGGGAGACTACACCTTC.